The clone carrying this TCR beta chain was recorded a few times. As yet, its antigen is unknown. MiXCR, run by TCRdb on the reads, gives a single entry per CDR3 protein. This table holds 680,000 or so distinct CDR3 sequences, roughly 33% found once. These data are taken from a study of T cell repertoires in cytomegalovirus infection. Study background: Public TCR beta signatures were indicative of both CMV infection and a matching HLA type. Findings of the study overall: It was HLA-C-restricted CMV-specific TCR beta clonotypes that dominated the response ex vivo.

Trimming stripped 10 bases from V and 3 bases from J, with 6 bases between. CDR3 length equals 10 residues. This chain uses TRBV12-3 or TRBV12-4 with TRBJ1-1; D is unresolved. Source: cultured PBMCs, taken from culture after CMV antigen stimulation. The receptor was derived from a human donor in good health (CMV status not recorded). Some clones in this sample may be carry-over from other donors' samples. Here the CDR3 DNA reads TGTGCCATTCAGGACACTGAAGCTTTCTTT. Protein: CAIQDTEAFF.